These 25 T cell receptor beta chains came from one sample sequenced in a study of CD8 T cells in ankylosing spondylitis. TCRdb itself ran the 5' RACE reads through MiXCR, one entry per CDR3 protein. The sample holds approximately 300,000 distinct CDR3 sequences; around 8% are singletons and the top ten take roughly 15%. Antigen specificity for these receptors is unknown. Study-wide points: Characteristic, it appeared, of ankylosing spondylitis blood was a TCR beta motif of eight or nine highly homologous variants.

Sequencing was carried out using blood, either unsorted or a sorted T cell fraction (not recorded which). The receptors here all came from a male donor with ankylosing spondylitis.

CDR3 residues: CASSQDPSADYNSPLHF. The CDR3 coding sequence is TGCGCCAGCAGCCAAGATCCTTCCGCAGATTATAATTCACCCCTCCACTTT. V is TRBV4-1 and J is TRBJ1-6; unclear D gene. Germline V gene sequence: CDR1 MGHRA, CDR2 YSYEKL. CDR3 size: 17 residues. V was cut by 0 bases and J by 4 bases, with 13 bases left in between.

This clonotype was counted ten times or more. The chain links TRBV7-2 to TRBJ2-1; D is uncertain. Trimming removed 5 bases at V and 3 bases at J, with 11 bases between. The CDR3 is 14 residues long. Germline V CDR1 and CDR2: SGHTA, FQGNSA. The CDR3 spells CASSPPRHYNEQFF. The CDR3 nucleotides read TGTGCCAGCAGCCCCCCTAGACACTACAATGAGCAGTTCTTC.

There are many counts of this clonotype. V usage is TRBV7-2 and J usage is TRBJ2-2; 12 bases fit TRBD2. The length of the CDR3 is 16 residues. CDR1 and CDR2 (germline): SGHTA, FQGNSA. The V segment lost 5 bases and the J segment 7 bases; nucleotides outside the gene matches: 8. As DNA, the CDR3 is TGTGCCAGCAGCATTACTAGCGGGAGGACAAGCGGGGAGCTGTTTTTT. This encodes CASSITSGRTSGELFF. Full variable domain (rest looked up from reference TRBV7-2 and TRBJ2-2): GAGVSQSPSNKVTEKGKDVELRCDPISGHTALYWYRQSLGQGLEFLIYFQGNSAPDKSGLPSDRFSAERTGGSVSTLTIQRTQQEDSAVYLCASSITSGRTSGELFFGEGSRLTVL.

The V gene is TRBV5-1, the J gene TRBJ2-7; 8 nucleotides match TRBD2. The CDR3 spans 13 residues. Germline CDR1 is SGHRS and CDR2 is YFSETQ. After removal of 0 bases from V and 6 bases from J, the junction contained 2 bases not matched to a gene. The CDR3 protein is CASSLVSGTEQYF. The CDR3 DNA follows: TGCGCCAGCAGCTTGGTTAGCGGGACCGAGCAGTACTTC. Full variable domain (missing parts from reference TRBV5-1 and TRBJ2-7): KAGVTQTPRYLIKTRGQQVTLSCSPISGHRSVSWYQQTPGQGLQFLFEYFSETQRNKGNFPGRFSGRQFSNSRSEMNVSTLELGDSALYLCASSLVSGTEQYFGPGTRLTVT.

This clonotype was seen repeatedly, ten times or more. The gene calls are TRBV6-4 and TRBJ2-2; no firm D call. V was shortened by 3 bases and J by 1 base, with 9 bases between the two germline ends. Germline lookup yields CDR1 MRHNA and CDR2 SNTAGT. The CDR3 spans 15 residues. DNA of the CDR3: TGTGCCAGCAGTGAACGGGCAGGGAACACCGGGGAGCTGTTTTTT. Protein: CASSERAGNTGELFF.

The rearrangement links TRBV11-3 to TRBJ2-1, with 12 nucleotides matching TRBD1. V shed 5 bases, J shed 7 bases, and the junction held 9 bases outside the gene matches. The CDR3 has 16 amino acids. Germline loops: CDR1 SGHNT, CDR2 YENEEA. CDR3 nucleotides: TGTGCCAGCAGCAACCCGGGGACAGGGGGCTCAAATGAGCAGTTCTTC. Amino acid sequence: CASSNPGTGGSNEQFF.

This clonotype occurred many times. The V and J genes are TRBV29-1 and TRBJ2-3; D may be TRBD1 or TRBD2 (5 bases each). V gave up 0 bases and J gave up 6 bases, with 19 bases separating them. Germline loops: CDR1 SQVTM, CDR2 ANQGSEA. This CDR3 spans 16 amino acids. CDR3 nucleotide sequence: TGCAGCGTTGAAGACCCGGCAGTAACGGGACCGGATACGCAGTATTTT. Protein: CSVEDPAVTGPDTQYF.

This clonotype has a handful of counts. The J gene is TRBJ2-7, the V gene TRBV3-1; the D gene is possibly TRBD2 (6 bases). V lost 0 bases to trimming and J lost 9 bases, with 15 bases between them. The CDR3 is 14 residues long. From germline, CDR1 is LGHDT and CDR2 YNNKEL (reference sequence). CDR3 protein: CASSQDPGTPGQYF. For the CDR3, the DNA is TGTGCCAGCAGCCAAGATCCTGGGACTCCCGGGCAGTACTTC.

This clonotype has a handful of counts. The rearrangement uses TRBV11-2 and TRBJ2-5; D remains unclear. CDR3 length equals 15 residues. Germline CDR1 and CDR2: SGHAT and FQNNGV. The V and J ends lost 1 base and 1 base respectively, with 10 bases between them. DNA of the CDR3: TGTGCCAGCAGCTTAGGGGGAAACAGCCAAGAGACCCAGTACTTC. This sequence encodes CASSLGGNSQETQYF.

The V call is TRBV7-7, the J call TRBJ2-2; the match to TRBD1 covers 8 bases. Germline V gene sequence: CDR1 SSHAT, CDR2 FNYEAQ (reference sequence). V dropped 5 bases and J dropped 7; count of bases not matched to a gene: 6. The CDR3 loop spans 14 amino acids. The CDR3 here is CASSPDRVDGELFF. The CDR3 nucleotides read TGTGCCAGCAGCCCGGACAGGGTTGACGGGGAGCTGTTTTTT.

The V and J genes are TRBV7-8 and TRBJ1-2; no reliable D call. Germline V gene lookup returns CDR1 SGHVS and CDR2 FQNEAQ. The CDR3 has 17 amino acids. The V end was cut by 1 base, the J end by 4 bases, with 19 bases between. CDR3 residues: CASSLGGVRAASYGYTF. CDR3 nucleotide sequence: TGTGCCAGCAGCTTAGGTGGAGTGAGGGCGGCTTCCTATGGCTACACCTTC.

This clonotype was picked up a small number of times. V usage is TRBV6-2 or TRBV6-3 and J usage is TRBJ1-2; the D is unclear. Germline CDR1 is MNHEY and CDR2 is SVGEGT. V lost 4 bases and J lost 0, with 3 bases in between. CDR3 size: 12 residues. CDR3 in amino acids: CASSWSNYGYTF. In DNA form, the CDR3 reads TGTGCCAGCAGTTGGTCTAACTATGGCTACACCTTC.

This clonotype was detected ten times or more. The CDR3 loop reads CASRQGADQPQHF. The CDR3 bases are TGTGCCAGCAGACAGGGGGCGGATCAGCCCCAGCATTTT. The chain recombines TRBV12-3 or TRBV12-4 with TRBJ1-5, with 9 bases fitting TRBD1. The CDR3 spans 13 residues. With V trimmed by 6 bases and J by 5 bases, 2 bases remained unmatched.

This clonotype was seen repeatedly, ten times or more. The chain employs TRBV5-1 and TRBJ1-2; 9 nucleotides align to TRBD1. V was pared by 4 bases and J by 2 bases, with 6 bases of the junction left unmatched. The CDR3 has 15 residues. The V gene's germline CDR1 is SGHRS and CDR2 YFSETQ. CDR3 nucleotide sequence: TGCGCCAGCAGCCAGGAACAGGGGGCGAACTATGGCTACACCTTC. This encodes CASSQEQGANYGYTF.

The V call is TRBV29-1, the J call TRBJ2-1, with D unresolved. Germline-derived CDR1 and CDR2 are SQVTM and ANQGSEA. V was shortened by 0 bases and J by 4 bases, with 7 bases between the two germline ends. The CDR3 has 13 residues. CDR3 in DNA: TGCAGCGTTGAAGATCAAGTTTACAATGAGCAGTTCTTC. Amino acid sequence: CSVEDQVYNEQFF.

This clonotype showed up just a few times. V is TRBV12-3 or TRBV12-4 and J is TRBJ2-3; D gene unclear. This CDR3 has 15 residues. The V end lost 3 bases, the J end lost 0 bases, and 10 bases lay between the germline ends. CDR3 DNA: TGTGCCAGCAGTTTGACCCCGCGGAGCACAGATACGCAGTATTTT. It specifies CASSLTPRSTDTQYF.

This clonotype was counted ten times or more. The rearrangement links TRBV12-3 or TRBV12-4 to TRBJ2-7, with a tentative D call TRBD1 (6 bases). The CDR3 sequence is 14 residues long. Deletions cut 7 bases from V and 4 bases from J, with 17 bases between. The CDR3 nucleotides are TGTGCCAGCACCCCCGGCAGGGGCAAATACGAGCAGTACTTC. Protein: CASTPGRGKYEQYF.

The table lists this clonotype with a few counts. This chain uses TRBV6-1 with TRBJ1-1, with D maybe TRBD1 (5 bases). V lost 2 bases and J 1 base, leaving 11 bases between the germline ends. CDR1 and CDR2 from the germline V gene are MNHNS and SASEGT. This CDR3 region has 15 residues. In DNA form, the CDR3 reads TGTGCCAGCAGTGAATTGGACACTCCGAACACTGAAGCTTTCTTT. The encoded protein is CASSELDTPNTEAFF.

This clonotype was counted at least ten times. The CDR3 nucleotides are TGTGCCAGCAGCTTAGGAGGTAGACAGGGACGTACCGGGGAGCTGTTTTTT. This encodes CASSLGGRQGRTGELFF. V usage is TRBV7-2 and J usage is TRBJ2-2, with 7 bases matching TRBD1. With V trimmed by 1 base and J by 5 bases, 10 bases remained unmatched. CDR3 length: 17 residues. Germline values: CDR1 SGHTA, CDR2 FQGNSA.

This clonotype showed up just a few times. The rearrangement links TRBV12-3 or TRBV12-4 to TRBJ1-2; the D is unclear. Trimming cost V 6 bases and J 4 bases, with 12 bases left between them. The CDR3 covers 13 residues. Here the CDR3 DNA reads TGTGCCAGCAGCTTACAGCTGTTCTATGGCTACACCTTC. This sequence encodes CASSLQLFYGYTF.

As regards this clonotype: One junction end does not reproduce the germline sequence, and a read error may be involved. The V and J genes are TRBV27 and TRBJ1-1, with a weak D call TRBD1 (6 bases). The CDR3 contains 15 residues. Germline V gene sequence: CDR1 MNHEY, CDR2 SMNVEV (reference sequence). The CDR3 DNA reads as TGTCCCAGCAGTCCACAAACAGGGTCCGACACTGAAGCTTTCTTT. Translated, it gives CPSSPQTGSDTEAFF.

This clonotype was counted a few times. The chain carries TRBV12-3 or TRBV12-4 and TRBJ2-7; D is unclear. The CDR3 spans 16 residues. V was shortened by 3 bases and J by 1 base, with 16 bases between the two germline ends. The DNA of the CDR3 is TGTGCCAGCAGTTTCGTTAAGGGTGCATTATCCTACGAGCAGTACTTC. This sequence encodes CASSFVKGALSYEQYF.

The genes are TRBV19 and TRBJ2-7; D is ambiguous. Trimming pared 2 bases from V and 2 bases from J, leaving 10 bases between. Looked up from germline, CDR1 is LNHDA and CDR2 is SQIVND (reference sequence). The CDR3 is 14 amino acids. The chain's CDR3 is CASSIIGPAYEQYF. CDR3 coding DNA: TGTGCCAGTAGTATAATTGGGCCGGCCTACGAGCAGTACTTC.

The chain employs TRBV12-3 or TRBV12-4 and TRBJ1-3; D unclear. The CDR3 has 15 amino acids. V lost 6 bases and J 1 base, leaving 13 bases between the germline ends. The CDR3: CASSPTLVSGNTIYF. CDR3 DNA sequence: TGTGCCAGCAGCCCTACCTTAGTATCTGGAAACACCATATATTTT.

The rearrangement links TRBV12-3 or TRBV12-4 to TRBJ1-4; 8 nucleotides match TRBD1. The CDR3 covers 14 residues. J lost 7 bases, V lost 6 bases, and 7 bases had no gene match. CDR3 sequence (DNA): TGTGCCAGCAGCGAACAGGGGGTAATTGAAAAACTGTTTTTT. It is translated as CASSEQGVIEKLFF.